This T cell receptor beta chain came from a study of shared clonotypes between healthy human individuals. CD4+ cells yielded CD45RA+ naive and CD45RA-negative memory subsets. Turning to this clone: The antigen is undetermined.

Sequencing used immunoSEQ multiplex PCR; TCRdb keeps in-frame clones, though not all of them. The data contain approximately 1,000,000 clones, around three quarters of them singletons. Findings and limits, study-wide: With few donors, the genetic and exposure-history diversity represented was limited. Among non-shared clonotypes, generation probabilities were lower than among those shared by all four donors.

CDR3 size: 14 residues. The germline V gene encodes CDR1 MNHNS and CDR2 SASEGT. V shed 8 bases and J shed 7 bases, with 18 bases lying between them. The J gene is TRBJ1-5, the V gene TRBV6-1; possibly TRBD1 for D (6 bases). The TCR sequence derives from a man younger than 30 in good health. Some clones in this sample may be carry-over from other donors' samples. Sequencing was carried out using memory CD4+ T cells from PBMCs. Noted subset: CD45RA-negative fraction. This CDR3 is CASGTGSPPQPQHF. The CDR3 region has the DNA TGTGCCAGCGGCACAGGGTCCCCCCCCCAGCCCCAGCATTTT.